The 15 T cell receptor beta chains given below trace back to one sample, sequenced in a study of blood T cells in healthy people across ages. A second PCR of roughly 6 to 12 cycles used a sample-barcoded 5' primer and a J-beta primer mix. TCRdb passed the 5' RACE reads through MiXCR, listing each CDR3 protein once. The sample carries about 2 million distinct CDR3 sequences, about 49% recorded once. Sequencing was done on a sample of blood. The source is a woman in her 40s in good health.

The rearrangement joins TRBV7-2 to TRBJ2-5; tentative D call: TRBD2 (6 bases). The DNA end favors TRBJ2-7, so the J call may be wrong. This CDR3 is built from 15 residues. Germline V gene sequence: CDR1 SGHTA, CDR2 FQGNSA. The CDR3 spells CASSLAAGLGYEQYF. CDR3 DNA sequence: TGTGCCAGCAGCTTAGCGGCGGGACTGGGTTACGAGCAGTACTTC.

This clonotype turned up a few times. CDR3 nucleotide sequence: TGTGCCAGCAGTTTATCCTGGGACAGGGCAAACCAAGAGACCCAGTACTTC. Residues: CASSLSWDRANQETQYF. The rearrangement uses TRBV27 and TRBJ2-5, with 9 bases matching TRBD1. Trimming took 0 bases from V and 0 from J; bases not matched to a gene: 5. Germline-derived CDR1 and CDR2 are MNHEY and SMNVEV (reference sequence). The CDR3 is 17 amino acids.

The chain links TRBV9 to TRBJ1-6; 9 nucleotides match TRBD1. The V segment lost 6 bases and the J segment 9 bases; nucleotides outside the gene matches: 7. CDR3 length equals 14 residues. CDR1 and CDR2 from the germline V gene are SGDLS and YYNGEE. The CDR3 DNA follows: TGTGCCAGCACCGGGACAGGGCCGAGTTCACCCCTCCACTTT. It encodes CASTGTGPSSPLHF.

V usage is TRBV5-1 and J usage is TRBJ2-3, with 7 bases fitting TRBD1. CDR1 is SGHRS and CDR2 is YFSETQ in the germline V gene. With 0 bases clipped from V and 2 bases from J, the junction kept 12 bases outside the gene matches. There are 18 residues in the CDR3. DNA of the CDR3: TGCGCCAGCAGCTTGGTTTCCAGTGGGGGACAGAACACAGATACGCAGTATTTT. Protein product: CASSLVSSGGQNTDTQYF.

The chain uses TRBV5-8 and TRBJ2-7; D is unclear. The germline CDR1 and CDR2 sequences are SGHTS and YDEGEE. V was trimmed by 4 bases and J by 2 bases, leaving 22 bases between them. CDR3 length: 17 amino acids. The CDR3 DNA is TGTGCCAGCAGCCAAGACCCGGACGGCCGAGAGGCCTACGAGCAGTACTTC. It is translated as CASSQDPDGREAYEQYF.

The DNA for the CDR3 is TGTGCCAGCACACTCGCCCCGACAGGACAACATGGCTACACCTTC. It translates to CASTLAPTGQHGYTF. The chain joins TRBV7-9 to TRBJ1-2; D may be TRBD1 (6 bases). V was trimmed by 7 bases and J by 6 bases, leaving 21 bases between them. CDR3 length: 15 amino acids. The germline CDR1 and CDR2 sequences are SEHNR and FQNEAQ (reference sequence).

This chain links TRBV4-1 with TRBJ2-3; a weak D match, TRBD1 (6 bases). The germline CDR1 and CDR2 sequences are MGHRA and YSYEKL. The V end was cut by 1 base, the J end by 0 bases, with 17 bases between. This CDR3 is built from 18 residues. The CDR3 loop is CASSQGGHRDPSTDTQYF. The CDR3 region has the DNA TGCGCCAGCAGCCAAGGGGGGCACCGGGATCCTAGCACAGATACGCAGTATTTT.

V gene TRBV6-5 combines with J gene TRBJ1-2; 10 positions agree with TRBD1. The CDR3 covers 13 residues. Germline V gene lookup returns CDR1 MNHEY and CDR2 SVGAGI. V was clipped by 4 bases and J by 7 bases; unmatched bases: 3. The CDR3 DNA reads TGTGCCAGCAGTTGGGACAGGGGAGGTGGCTACACCTTC. It codes for CASSWDRGGGYTF.

This clonotype was counted only a few times. This chain connects TRBV28 to TRBJ2-5; D gene uncertain. The germline V and J ends were trimmed by 10 bases and 5 bases, with 17 bases remaining between them. The germline gives CDR1 MDHEN, CDR2 SYDVKM. The CDR3 is made up of 13 amino acids. The CDR3 region has the DNA TGTGCCACCCACTCCATGTGGTCGGAGACCCAGTACTTC. It specifies CATHSMWSETQYF.

The chain employs TRBV27 and TRBJ2-1; 9 positions agree with TRBD2. This CDR3 is built from 15 residues. After removal of 7 bases from V and 5 bases from J, the junction contained 9 bases not matched to a gene. Germline V gene sequence: CDR1 MNHEY, CDR2 SMNVEV (reference sequence). CDR3 loop: CASNAFGTSNNEQFF. DNA of the CDR3: TGTGCCAGCAACGCTTTTGGGACTAGCAACAATGAGCAGTTCTTC.

The chain is built from TRBV20-1 and TRBJ2-7; TRBD2 matches at 13 bases. The CDR3 covers 16 residues. V was clipped by 5 bases and J by 0 bases; unmatched bases: 7. Per the germline V gene, CDR1 is DFQATT and CDR2 is SNEGSKA (reference sequence). The CDR3 protein is CSAHGLAGDSSYEQYF. Written as DNA, the CDR3 is TGCAGTGCTCACGGACTAGCGGGGGACAGCTCCTACGAGCAGTACTTC.

The J gene is TRBJ2-5, the V gene TRBV28, with D perhaps matching TRBD1 (7 bases). The end of the DNA is better explained by TRBJ2-4, so the J call may be wrong. The germline V gene encodes CDR1 MDHEN and CDR2 SYDVKM. The length of the CDR3 is 14 residues. DNA of the CDR3: TGTGCCAGCAGTTACCACAGGGGAGGAAACATTCAGTACTTC. Its protein product is CASSYHRGGNIQYF.

This clonotype was found a few times. V gene TRBV4-3 combines with J gene TRBJ1-4; no reliable D call. There are 16 residues in the CDR3. Germline V CDR1 and CDR2: LGHNA, YSLEER. V lost 1 base and J 7 bases, leaving 16 bases between the germline ends. CDR3 loop: CASSQAPPNRGEKLFF. CDR3 nucleotide sequence: TGCGCCAGCAGCCAAGCCCCCCCCAACCGGGGTGAAAAACTGTTTTTT.

A word on this clonotype: A junction end diverges from the germline sequence, so it may reflect a read error. The chain uses TRBV11-2 and TRBJ2-1, with D maybe TRBD2 (6 bases). CDR3 size: 12 residues. Germline values: CDR1 SGHAT, CDR2 FQNNGV. The CDR3 loop reads CSAGFSYNEQFF. The CDR3 DNA sequence: TGCTCGGCGGGGTTCTCCTACAATGAGCAGTTCTTC.

This clonotype was seen a few times. The J gene is TRBJ1-2, the V gene TRBV20-1, with D perhaps matching TRBD1 (5 bases). This CDR3 region has 14 residues. Germline V CDR1 and CDR2: DFQATT, SNEGSKA (reference sequence). V lost 1 base and J lost 1, with 10 bases in between. CDR3 coding DNA: TGCAGTGCTAGAGCCTTGGGGGTTAACTATGGCTACACCTTC. Amino acids: CSARALGVNYGYTF.